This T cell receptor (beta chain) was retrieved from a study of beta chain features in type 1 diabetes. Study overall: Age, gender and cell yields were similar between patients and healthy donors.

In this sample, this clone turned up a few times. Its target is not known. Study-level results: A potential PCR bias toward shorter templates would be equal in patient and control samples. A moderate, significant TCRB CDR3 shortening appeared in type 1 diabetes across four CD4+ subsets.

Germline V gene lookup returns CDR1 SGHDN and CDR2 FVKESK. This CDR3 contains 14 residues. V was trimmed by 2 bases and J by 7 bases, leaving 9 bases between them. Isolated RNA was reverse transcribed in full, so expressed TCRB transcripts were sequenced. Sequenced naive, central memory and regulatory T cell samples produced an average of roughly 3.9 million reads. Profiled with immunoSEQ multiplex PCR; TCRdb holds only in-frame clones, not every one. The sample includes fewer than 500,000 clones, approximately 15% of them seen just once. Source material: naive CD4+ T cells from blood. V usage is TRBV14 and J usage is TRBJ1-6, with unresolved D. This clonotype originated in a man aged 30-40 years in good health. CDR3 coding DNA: TGTGCCAGCAGCCAAAATTTGGGAAATTCACCCCTCCACTTT. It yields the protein CASSQNLGNSPLHF.